The next 11 T cell receptor beta chains were all read from a single sample in a study of PD-L1 blockade in urothelial cancer. Stated time point: peripheral blood 6 weeks after treatment start. Assay: immunoSEQ multiplex PCR; the TCRdb copy retains only in-frame clones and omits some. Of 75,000 to 95,000 clones in the sample, 75% to 95% were seen once. Here the sequenced sample was PBMCs, taken around atezolizumab (anti-PD-L1) treatment. The receptors were sampled from a woman over 75 with urothelial cancer.

This sequence joins TRBV5-4 and TRBJ1-2; tentative D call: TRBD1 (6 bases). The germline CDR1 and CDR2 sequences are SGHNT and YYREEE (reference sequence). V was clipped by 3 bases and J by 2 bases, with 11 bases between them. The CDR3 extends over 14 amino acids. For the CDR3, the DNA is TGTGCCAGCAGCTGGGTCGGACAGAACTATGGCTACACCTTC. The encoded protein is CASSWVGQNYGYTF.

This clone came up a few times. This rearrangement joins TRBV2 to TRBJ1-2; 7 positions agree with TRBD1. V lost 6 bases, J lost 4 bases, and 2 bases stayed unmatched. Germline loops: CDR1 SNHLY, CDR2 FYNNEI. There are 12 residues in the CDR3. The CDR3 spells CASSGQVYGYTF. The CDR3 region has the DNA TGTGCCAGCAGCGGACAGGTCTATGGCTACACCTTC.

This chain links TRBV5-4 with TRBJ2-1, with 14 positions matching TRBD2. The J segment lost 8 bases and the V segment lost 4 bases, leaving 8 bases of the junction unmatched. The CDR3 is made up of 16 amino acids. Germline V gives CDR1 SGHNT, CDR2 YYREEE (reference sequence). This CDR3 is CASSPGTSGSIDEQFF. The CDR3 DNA is TGTGCCAGCAGCCCTGGGACTAGCGGGAGTATAGATGAGCAGTTCTTC. The full variable domain, rest sourced from reference TRBV5-4 and TRBJ2-1, is ETGVTQSPTHLIKTRGQQVTLRCSSQSGHNTVSWYQQALGQGPQFIFQYYREEENGRGNFPPRFSGLQFPNYSSELNVNALELDDSALYLCASSPGTSGSIDEQFFGPGTRLTVL.

This clone was picked up a small number of times. The chain recombines TRBV5-6 with TRBJ2-2, with no clear D. This CDR3 contains 13 residues. V lost 1 base to trimming and J lost 3 bases, with 4 bases between them. The germline V gene encodes CDR1 SGHDT and CDR2 YYEEEE. The CDR3 DNA reads TGTGCCAGCAGCTTGAGCTACACCGGGGAGCTGTTTTTT. Translation gives CASSLSYTGELFF.

The chain carries TRBV19 and TRBJ2-7, with 11 nucleotides matching TRBD1. The CDR3 length is 14 residues. V lost 10 bases, J lost 7 bases, and 12 bases stayed unmatched. Germline V CDR1 and CDR2: LNHDA, SQIVND (reference sequence). CDR3 sequence: CATLPRTGGVEQYF. In DNA form, the CDR3 reads TGTGCCACCCTGCCCCGGACAGGGGGCGTAGAGCAGTACTTC.

V gene TRBV9 combines with J gene TRBJ2-7, with 7 bases that match TRBD1. With 0 bases clipped from V and 6 bases from J, the junction kept 6 bases outside the gene matches. From germline, CDR1 is SGDLS and CDR2 YYNGEE. CDR3 size: 14 residues. In nucleotides, the CDR3 is TGTGCCAGCAGCGTAGGTTTCGCAGGGGGCGAGCAGTACTTC. Amino acids: CASSVGFAGGEQYF.

This chain links TRBV2 with TRBJ2-2, with TRBD1 matching 8 bases. Germline V lookup: CDR1 SNHLY, CDR2 FYNNEI. The V and J ends lost 10 bases and 10 bases, in that order; junction bases with no gene match: 17. The CDR3 spans 15 residues. The CDR3, as DNA: TGTGCCACCAGGGGGAGACAGGGGCAAGTCACGGAGCTGTTTTTT. It translates to CATRGRQGQVTELFF.

The CDR3 loop is CASTFMGLAYNEQFF. CDR3 DNA: TGTGCCAGCACCTTTATGGGCCTCGCCTACAATGAGCAGTTCTTC. This rearrangement joins TRBV7-8 to TRBJ2-1; D remains unclear. The V and J ends lost 7 bases and 2 bases respectively, with 15 bases between them. The CDR3 consists of 15 residues. Germline CDR1 is SGHVS and CDR2 is FQNEAQ. Full variable domain (remainder filled in from reference TRBV7-8 and TRBJ2-1): GAGVSQSPRYKVAKRGQDVALRCDPISGHVSLFWYQQALGQGPEFLTYFQNEAQLDKSGLPSDRFFAERPEGSVSTLKIQRTQQEDSAVYLCASTFMGLAYNEQFFGPGTRLTVL.

The V call is TRBV28, the J call TRBJ1-3, with D uncertain. The CDR3 covers 11 residues. The germline CDR1 and CDR2 sequences are MDHEN and SYDVKM. Trimming left V 2 bases short and J 7 bases short, with 3 bases between. The CDR3 reads CASSLQNTIYF. The CDR3 coding sequence is TGTGCCAGCAGTTTACAGAACACCATATATTTT.

The chain is built from TRBV6-1 and TRBJ1-1; D gene unclear. Between the trimmed V and J ends, which lost 1 base and 2 bases, there was a span of 11 bases. CDR1 is MNHNS, CDR2 SASEGT, per germline. The CDR3 has 15 amino acids. Here the CDR3 reads CASSEVGRPNTEAFF. The CDR3 DNA sequence: TGTGCCAGCAGTGAAGTTGGCAGGCCCAACACTGAAGCTTTCTTT.

The chain carries TRBV5-4 and TRBJ1-3; the D gene is possibly TRBD1 (6 bases). This CDR3 spans 13 amino acids. V lost 4 bases and J 9 bases, leaving 14 bases between the germline ends. Germline lookup yields CDR1 SGHNT and CDR2 YYREEE (reference sequence). CDR3 coding DNA: TGTGCCAGCAGCGAGACAGGCCTCAGCACCATATATTTT. Its translation: CASSETGLSTIYF.